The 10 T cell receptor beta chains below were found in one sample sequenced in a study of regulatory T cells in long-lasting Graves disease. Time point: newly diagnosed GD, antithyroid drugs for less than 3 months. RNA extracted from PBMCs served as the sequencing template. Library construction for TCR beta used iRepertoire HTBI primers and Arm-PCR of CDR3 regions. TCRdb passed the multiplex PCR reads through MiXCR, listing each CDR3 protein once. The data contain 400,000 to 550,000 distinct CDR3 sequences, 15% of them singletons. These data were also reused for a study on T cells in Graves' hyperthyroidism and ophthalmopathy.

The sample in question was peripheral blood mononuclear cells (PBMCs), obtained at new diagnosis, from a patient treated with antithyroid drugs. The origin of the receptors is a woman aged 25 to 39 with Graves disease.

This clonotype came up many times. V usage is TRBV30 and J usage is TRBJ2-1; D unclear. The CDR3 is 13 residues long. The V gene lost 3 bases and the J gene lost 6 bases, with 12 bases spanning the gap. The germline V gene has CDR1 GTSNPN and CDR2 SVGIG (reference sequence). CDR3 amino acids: CAWSAGPTNEQFF. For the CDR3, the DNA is TGTGCCTGGAGCGCCGGGCCGACCAATGAGCAGTTCTTC.

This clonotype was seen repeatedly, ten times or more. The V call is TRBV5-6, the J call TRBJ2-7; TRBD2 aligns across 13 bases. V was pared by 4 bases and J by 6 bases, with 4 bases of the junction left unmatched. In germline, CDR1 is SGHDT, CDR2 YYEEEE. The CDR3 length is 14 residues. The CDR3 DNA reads TGTGCCAGCAGCAGGGGACTAGCGGGAAGCGAGCAGTACTTC. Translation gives CASSRGLAGSEQYF.

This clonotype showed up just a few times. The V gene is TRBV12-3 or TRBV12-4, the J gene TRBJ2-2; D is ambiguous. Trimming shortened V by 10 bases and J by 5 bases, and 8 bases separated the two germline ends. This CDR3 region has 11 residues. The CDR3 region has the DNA TGTGCCAACGCGTTGACCGGGGAGCTGTTTTTT. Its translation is CANALTGELFF.

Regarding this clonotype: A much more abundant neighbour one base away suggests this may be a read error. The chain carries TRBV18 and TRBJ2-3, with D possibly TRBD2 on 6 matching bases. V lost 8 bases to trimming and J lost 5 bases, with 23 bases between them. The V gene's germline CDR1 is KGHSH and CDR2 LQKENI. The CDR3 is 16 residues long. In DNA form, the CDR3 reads TGTGCCAGCCCAAATCCATCGACGGGAGACGGAGATACGCAGTATTTT. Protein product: CASPNPSTGDGDTQYF.

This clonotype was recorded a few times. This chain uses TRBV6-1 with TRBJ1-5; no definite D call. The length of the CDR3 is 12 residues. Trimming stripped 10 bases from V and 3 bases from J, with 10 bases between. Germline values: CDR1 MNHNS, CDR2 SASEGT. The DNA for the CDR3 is TGTGCCATCGCGAGCTACAATCAGCCCCAGCATTTT. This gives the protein CAIASYNQPQHF.

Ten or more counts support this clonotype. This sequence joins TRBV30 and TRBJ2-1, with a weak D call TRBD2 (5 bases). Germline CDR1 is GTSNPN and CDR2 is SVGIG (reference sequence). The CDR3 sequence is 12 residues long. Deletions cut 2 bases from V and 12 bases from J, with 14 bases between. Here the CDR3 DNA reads TGTGCCTGGAGTAGCGGCCTCATGGGGCAGTTCTTC. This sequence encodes CAWSSGLMGQFF.

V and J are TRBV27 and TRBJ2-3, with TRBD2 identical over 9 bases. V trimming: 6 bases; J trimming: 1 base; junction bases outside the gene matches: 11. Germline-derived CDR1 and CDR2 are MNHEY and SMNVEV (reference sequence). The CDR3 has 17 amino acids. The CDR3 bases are TGTGCCAGCAGGAGCCCAACTAGCGGGCAACGCACAGATACGCAGTATTTT. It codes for CASRSPTSGQRTDTQYF.

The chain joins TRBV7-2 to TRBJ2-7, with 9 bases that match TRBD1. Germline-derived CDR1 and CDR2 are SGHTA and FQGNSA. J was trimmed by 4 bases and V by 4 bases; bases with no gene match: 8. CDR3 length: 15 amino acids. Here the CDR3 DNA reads TGTGCCAGCAGCTCGGGACAGGGCGGACCTTACGAGCAGTACTTC. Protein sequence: CASSSGQGGPYEQYF.

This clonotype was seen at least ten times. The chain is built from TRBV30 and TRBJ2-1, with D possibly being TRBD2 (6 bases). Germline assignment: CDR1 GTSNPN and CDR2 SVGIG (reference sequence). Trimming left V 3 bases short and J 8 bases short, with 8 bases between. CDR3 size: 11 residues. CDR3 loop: CAWRGLHEQFF. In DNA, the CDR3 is TGTGCCTGGAGGGGACTCCATGAGCAGTTCTTC.

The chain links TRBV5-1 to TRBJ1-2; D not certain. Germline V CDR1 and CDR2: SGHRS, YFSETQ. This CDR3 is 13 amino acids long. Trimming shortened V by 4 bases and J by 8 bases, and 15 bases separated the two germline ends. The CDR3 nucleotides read TGCGCCAGCAGCCCAGATGGGCATGGGGGCTACACCTTC. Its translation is CASSPDGHGGYTF.